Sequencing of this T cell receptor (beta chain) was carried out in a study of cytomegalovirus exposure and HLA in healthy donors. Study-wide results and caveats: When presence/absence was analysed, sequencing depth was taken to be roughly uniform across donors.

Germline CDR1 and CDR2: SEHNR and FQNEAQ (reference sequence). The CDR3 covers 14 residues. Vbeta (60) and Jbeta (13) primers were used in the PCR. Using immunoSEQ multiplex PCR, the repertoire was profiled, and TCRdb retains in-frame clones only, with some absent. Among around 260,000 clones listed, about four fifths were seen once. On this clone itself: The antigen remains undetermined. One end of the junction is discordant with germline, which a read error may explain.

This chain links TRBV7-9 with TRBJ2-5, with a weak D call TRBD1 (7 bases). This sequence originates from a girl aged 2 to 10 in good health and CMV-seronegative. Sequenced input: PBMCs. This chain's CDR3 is CASRLEGAGETQYF. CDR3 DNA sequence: TGTGCCAGCAGATTAGAGGGGGCGGGGGAGACCCAGTACTTC.